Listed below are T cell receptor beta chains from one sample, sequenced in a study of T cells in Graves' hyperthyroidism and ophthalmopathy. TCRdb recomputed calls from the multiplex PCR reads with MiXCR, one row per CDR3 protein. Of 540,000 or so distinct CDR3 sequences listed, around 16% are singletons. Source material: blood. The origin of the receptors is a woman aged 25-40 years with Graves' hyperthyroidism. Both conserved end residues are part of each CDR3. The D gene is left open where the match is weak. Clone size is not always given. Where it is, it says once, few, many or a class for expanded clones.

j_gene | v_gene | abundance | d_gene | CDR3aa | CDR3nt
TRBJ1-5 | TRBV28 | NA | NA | CASRDGGGFPSNQPQHF | TGTGCCAGCAGGGATGGGGGGGGTTTCCCTAGCAATCAGCCCCAGCATTTT
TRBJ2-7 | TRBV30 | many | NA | CAWRLWSSYEQYF | TGTGCCTGGAGACTCTGGAGCTCCTACGAGCAGTACTTC
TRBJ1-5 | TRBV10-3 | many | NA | CAISPVGQPQHF | TGTGCCATCAGTCCTGTGGGCCAGCCCCAGCATTTT
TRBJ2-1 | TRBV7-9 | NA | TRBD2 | CASSPRGTSGGYNEQFF | TGTGCCAGCAGTCCGCGGGGGACTAGCGGAGGCTACAATGAGCAGTTCTTC
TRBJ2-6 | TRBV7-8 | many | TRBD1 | CASSPRTGWSNVLTF | TGTGCCAGCAGCCCGCGGACAGGTTGGTCTAACGTCCTGACTTTC
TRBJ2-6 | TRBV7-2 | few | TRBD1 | CASSKRGQDSLSGANVLTF | TGTGCCAGCAGCAAGAGGGGACAGGACTCCCTCTCTGGGGCCAACGTCCTGACTTTC
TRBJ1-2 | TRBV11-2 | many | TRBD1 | CASSLRQGSNGYTF | TGTGCCAGCAGCTTAAGACAGGGCAGCAATGGCTACACCTTC
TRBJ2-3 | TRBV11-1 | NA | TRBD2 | CASSQATLGGRESDTQYF | TGTGCCAGCAGCCAAGCCACCCTAGGCGGGAGGGAGTCAGATACGCAGTATTTT
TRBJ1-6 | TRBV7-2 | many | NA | CASSSPPGQARYNSPLHF | TGTGCCAGCAGCTCACCTCCTGGGCAGGCCCGCTATAATTCACCCCTCCACTTT
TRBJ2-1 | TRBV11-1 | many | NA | CASSPRDKYNEQFF | TGTGCCAGCAGCCCACGGGACAAGTACAATGAGCAGTTCTTC
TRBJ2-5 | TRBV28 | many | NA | CASSILRGETQYF | TGTGCCAGCAGTATCCTTCGGGGAGAGACCCAGTACTTC
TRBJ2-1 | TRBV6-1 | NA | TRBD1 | CASSRTGGYYNEQFF | TGTGCCAGCAGTCGGACAGGGGGATACTACAATGAGCAGTTCTTC
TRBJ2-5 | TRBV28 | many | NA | CASSSASASGETQYF | TGTGCCAGCAGTTCGGCGAGCGCGAGCGGGGAGACCCAGTACTTC
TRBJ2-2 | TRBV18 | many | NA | CASSPSNTGELFF | TGTGCCAGCTCACCATCAAACACCGGGGAGCTGTTTTTT
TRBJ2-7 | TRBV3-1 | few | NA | CAARRTNEQYF | TGTGCCGCCAGGCGGACTAACGAGCAGTACTTC
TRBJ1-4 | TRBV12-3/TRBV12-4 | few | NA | CASSLVGNEKLFF | TGTGCCAGCAGTTTGGTCGGGAATGAAAAACTGTTTTTT
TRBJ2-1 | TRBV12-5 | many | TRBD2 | CASGLVRASGYNEQFF | TGTGCTAGTGGTTTGGTACGGGCTAGCGGTTACAATGAGCAGTTCTTC
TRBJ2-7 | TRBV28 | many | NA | CASSLAQPYEQYF | TGTGCCAGCAGTTTAGCGCAGCCCTACGAGCAGTACTTC
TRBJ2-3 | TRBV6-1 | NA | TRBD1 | CASSGQGLGTDTQYF | TGTGCCAGCAGTGGACAGGGGTTGGGCACAGATACGCAGTATTTT
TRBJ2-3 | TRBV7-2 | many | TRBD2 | CASSIIAGAADTQYF | TGTGCCAGCAGCATCATAGCGGGAGCGGCAGATACGCAGTATTTT
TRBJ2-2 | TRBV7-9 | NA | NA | CASSTRAELFF | TGTGCCAGCAGCACTCGTGCGGAGCTGTTTTTT
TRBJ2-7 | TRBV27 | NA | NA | CASRAGYGQYF | TGTGCCAGCAGGGCAGGCTACGGGCAGTACTTC
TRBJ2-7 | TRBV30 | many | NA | CAWNSLEWYEQYF | TGTGCCTGGAATTCCCTAGAGTGGTACGAGCAGTACTTC
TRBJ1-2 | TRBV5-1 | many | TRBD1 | CASSHPGQGYGYTF | TGCGCCAGCAGCCATCCGGGACAGGGGTATGGCTACACCTTC
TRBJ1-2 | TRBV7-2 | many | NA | CASSSVWYGYTF | TGTGCCAGCAGCTCCGTTTGGTATGGCTACACCTTC
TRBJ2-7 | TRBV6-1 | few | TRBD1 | CASRQGVAYEQYF | TGTGCCAGCAGACAGGGGGTAGCTTACGAGCAGTACTTC
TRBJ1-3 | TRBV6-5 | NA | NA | CASSYGPANSGNTIYF | TGTGCCAGCAGTTACGGTCCAGCAAACTCTGGAAACACCATATATTTT
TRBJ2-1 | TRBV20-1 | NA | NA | CSASSAPSSYNEQFF | TGCAGTGCTAGCTCTGCCCCAAGCTCCTACAATGAGCAGTTCTTC
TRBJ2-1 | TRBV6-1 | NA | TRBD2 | CASSPRGGSWNEQFF | TGTGCCAGCAGCCCCAGAGGCGGGAGTTGGAATGAGCAGTTCTTC
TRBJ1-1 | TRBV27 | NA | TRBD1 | CASSGQGLAFF | TGTGCCAGCAGCGGACAGGGCTTGGCTTTCTTT
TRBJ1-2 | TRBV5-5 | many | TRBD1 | CASSDTTTGLDGYTF | TGTGCCAGCAGCGATACTACGACAGGGCTCGATGGCTACACCTTC
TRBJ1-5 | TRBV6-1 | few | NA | CASSPRAYSNQPQHF | TGTGCCAGCAGTCCCAGGGCATATAGCAATCAGCCCCAGCATTTT
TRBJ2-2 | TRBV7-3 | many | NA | CASSLAPGEYTGELFF | TGTGCCAGCAGCTTAGCGCCGGGAGAGTACACCGGGGAGCTGTTTTTT
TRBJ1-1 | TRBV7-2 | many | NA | CASSLAGNSALEAFF | TGTGCCAGCAGCTTAGCAGGAAATAGCGCATTAGAAGCTTTCTTT
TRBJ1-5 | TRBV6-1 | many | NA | CASSYIVNSNQPQHF | TGTGCCAGCAGTTACATCGTTAATAGCAATCAGCCCCAGCATTTT
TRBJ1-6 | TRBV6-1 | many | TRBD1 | CAANRGGQGYSPLHF | TGTGCCGCGAACAGGGGGGGCCAGGGATATTCACCCCTCCACTTT
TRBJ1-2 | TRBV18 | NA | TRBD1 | CASSPSGTGGYYGYTF | TGTGCCAGCTCACCAAGCGGCACAGGGGGTTACTATGGCTACACCTTC
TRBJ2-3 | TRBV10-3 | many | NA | CAITDGGLSTDTQYF | TGTGCCATCACGGACGGGGGGCTTAGCACAGATACGCAGTATTTT
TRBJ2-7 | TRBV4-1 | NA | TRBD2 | CASSPLASTSGRPTYEQYF | TGCGCCAGCAGCCCTCTCGCCTCGACTAGCGGGAGGCCAACCTACGAGCAGTACTTC
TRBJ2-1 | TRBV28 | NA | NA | CASSLLISGWEQFF | TGTGCCAGCAGTTTATTAATATCTGGGTGGGAGCAGTTCTTC
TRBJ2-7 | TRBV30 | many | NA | CAWSEVYYEQYF | TGTGCCTGGAGTGAGGTCTACTACGAGCAGTACTTC
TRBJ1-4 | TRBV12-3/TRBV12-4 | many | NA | CASSLDRSINEKLFF | TGTGCCAGCAGTTTAGACAGGAGTATTAATGAAAAACTGTTTTTT
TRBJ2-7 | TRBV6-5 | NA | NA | CASSYSAGLNYEQYF | TGTGCCAGCAGTTACTCAGCAGGGTTAAACTACGAGCAGTACTTC
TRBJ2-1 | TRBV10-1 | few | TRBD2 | CASSEAGGPNEQFF | TGCGCCAGCAGTGAAGCGGGAGGGCCTAATGAGCAGTTCTTC
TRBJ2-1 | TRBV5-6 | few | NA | CARPSGDFSYNEQFF | TGTGCCAGACCTTCAGGGGACTTCTCCTACAATGAGCAGTTCTTC
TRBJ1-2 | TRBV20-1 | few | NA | CSARDEGRGGYTF | TGCAGTGCTAGAGACGAGGGGAGGGGTGGCTACACCTTC
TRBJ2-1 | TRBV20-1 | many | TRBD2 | CSAETSGRVNEQFF | TGCAGTGCTGAGACTAGCGGGAGGGTGAATGAGCAGTTCTTC
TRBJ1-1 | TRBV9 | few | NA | CASSVQENTEAFF | TGTGCCAGCAGCGTACAAGAGAACACTGAAGCTTTCTTT
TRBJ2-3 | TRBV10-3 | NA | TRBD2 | CAIWGGLAGGADTQYF | TGTGCCATCTGGGGGGGACTAGCGGGAGGGGCAGATACGCAGTATTTT
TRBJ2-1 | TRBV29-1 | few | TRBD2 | CSVVLAGLRSYNEQFF | TGCAGCGTTGTACTAGCGGGATTACGCTCCTACAATGAGCAGTTCTTC
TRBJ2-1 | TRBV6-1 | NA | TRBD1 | CASSYAPGTGYNEQFF | TGTGCCAGCAGTTACGCGCCCGGGACAGGGTACAATGAGCAGTTCTTC
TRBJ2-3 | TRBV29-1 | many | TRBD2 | CSVEALAGGSADTQYF | TGCAGCGTTGAAGCGCTAGCGGGAGGGTCCGCAGATACGCAGTATTTT
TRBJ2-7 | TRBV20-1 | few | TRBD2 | CSASKSSGSYEQYF | TGCAGTGCTAGCAAGTCTAGCGGGAGTTACGAGCAGTACTTC
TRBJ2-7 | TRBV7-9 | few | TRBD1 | CASSSAGTVNEQYF | TGTGCCAGCAGTTCCGCCGGGACAGTCAACGAGCAGTACTTC
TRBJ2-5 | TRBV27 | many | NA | CASSLSVQETQYF | TGTGCCAGCAGTTTATCGGTACAAGAGACCCAGTACTTC
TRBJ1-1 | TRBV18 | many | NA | CASSPQGTEAFF | TGTGCCAGCTCACCCCAGGGCACTGAAGCTTTCTTT
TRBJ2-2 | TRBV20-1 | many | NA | CSAVAVGGTGELFF | TGCAGTGCAGTAGCGGTCGGGGGCACCGGGGAGCTGTTTTTT
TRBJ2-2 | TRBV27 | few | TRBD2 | CASSLPGTSGSGTGELFF | TGTGCCAGCAGTTTACCCGGGACTAGCGGGAGTGGCACCGGGGAGCTGTTTTTT